This entry features one T cell receptor (beta chain) sequence. This sample was taken from a study of blood T cell repertoires in COVID-19. Turning to the study itself: Specimens from acute and convalescent COVID-19 originated in the United States, Italy and Spain. From T cells, B-cell-depleted T cells, or PBMCs came the material, which was cDNA or gDNA.

Germline CDR1 SGHAT, CDR2 FQNNGV. The CDR3 is 15 amino acids. Deletions cut 5 bases from V and 0 bases from J, with 14 bases between. The assay was immunoSEQ multiplex PCR, and TCRdb's table has in-frame clones only and misses some. The data hold a few hundred thousand clones, with roughly 80% observed a single time. J is TRBJ2-7 and V is TRBV11-2; possible D gene TRBD2, 5 bases. This receptor was obtained from a man between 25 and 39 years old with active or convalescent COVID-19. Sequenced material: peripheral blood. CDR3 sequence reads: CASSPPGGPSYEQYF. CDR3 nucleotides: TGTGCCAGCAGCCCCCCCGGCGGGCCCTCCTACGAGCAGTACTTC.